This T cell receptor beta chain was recovered during a study of blood T cell repertoires in COVID-19. The trim removed 7 bases at V and 7 bases at J, leaving 8 bases unmatched. There are 15 residues in the CDR3. Germline V gives CDR1 MNHEY, CDR2 SVGAGI. This clone appeared a single time. Original handling: Counts of nucleated cells, estimated from reference gene primer amplification, were obtained. Clones were read by immunoSEQ multiplex PCR, and TCRdb kept only the in-frame ones, dropping some. The D gene and trimming were derived from the DNA, and the V and J assignments and clone size from that table. The repertoire has 300,000 to 400,000 clones, roughly 89% of them found once; the top ten carry less than 3.5%.

This clonotype was obtained from a woman aged 18-29 years who had recovered from COVID-19. V is TRBV6-5 and J is TRBJ2-1; 12 bases are shared with TRBD2. Material for sequencing was peripheral blood. The CDR3 protein is CASTLGLAGQNEQFF. The DNA of the CDR3 is TGTGCCAGCACTCTGGGACTAGCGGGCCAAAATGAGCAGTTCTTC.